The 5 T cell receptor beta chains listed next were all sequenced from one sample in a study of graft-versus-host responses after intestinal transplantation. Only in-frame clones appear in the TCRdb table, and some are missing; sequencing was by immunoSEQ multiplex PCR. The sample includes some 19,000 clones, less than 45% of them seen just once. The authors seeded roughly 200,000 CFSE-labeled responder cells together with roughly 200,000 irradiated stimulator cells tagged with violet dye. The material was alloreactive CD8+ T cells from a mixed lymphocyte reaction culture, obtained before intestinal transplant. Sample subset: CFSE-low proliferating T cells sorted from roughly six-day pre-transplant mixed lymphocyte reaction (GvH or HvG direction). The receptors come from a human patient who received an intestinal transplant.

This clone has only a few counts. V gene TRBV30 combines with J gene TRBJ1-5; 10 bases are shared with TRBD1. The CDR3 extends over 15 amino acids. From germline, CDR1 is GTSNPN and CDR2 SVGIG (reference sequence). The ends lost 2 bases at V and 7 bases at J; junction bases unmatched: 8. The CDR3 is CAWSSQPDRGQPQHF. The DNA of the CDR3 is TGTGCCTGGAGTTCTCAACCGGACAGGGGGCAGCCCCAGCATTTT.

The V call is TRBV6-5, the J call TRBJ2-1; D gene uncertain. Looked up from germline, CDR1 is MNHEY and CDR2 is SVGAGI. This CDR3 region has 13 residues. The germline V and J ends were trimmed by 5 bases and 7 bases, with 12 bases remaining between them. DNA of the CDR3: TGTGCCAGCAGTCCACCCCCTGGGAATGAGCAGTTCTTC. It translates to CASSPPPGNEQFF.

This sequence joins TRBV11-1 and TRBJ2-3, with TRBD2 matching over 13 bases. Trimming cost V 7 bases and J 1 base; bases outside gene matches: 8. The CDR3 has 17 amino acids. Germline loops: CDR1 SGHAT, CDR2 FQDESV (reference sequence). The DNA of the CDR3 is TGTGCCAGCACCTCTCCCGGACTAGCGGGAGGCACAGATACGCAGTATTTT. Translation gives CASTSPGLAGGTDTQYF.

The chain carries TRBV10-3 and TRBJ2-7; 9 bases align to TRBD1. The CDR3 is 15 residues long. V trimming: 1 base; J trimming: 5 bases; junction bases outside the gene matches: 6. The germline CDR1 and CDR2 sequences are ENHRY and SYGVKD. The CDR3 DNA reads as TGTGCCATCAGTGAGTACCGGACAGGGGATGACGAGCAGTACTTC. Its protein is CAISEYRTGDDEQYF.

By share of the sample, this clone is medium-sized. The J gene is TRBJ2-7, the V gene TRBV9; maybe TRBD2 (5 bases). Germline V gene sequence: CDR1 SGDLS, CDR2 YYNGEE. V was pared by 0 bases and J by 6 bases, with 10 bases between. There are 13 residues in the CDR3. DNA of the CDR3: TGTGCCAGCAGCGTAGAAAGTCGGGGCGAGCAGTACTTC. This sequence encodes CASSVESRGEQYF.